What follows are 31 T cell receptor beta chains derived from one specimen sequenced in a study of beta chain features in type 1 diabetes. All of the isolated RNA was reverse transcribed, so expressed TCRB transcripts were sequenced. Generated by immunoSEQ multiplex PCR, the TCRdb table keeps only in-frame clones and is missing some. The sample gives 400,000 to 450,000 clones, approximately 14% of which show up once; roughly 0.035% is in the top ten. The specimen was naive CD4+ T cells from blood. Receptor source: a man aged 25-45 years in good health.

The CDR3 sequence is CASSQTGLAVDTQYF. The CDR3 DNA sequence: TGCGCCAGCAGCCAAACGGGACTAGCAGTAGATACGCAGTATTTT. V is TRBV4-3 and J is TRBJ2-3; TRBD2 matches at 9 bases. J was trimmed by 5 bases and V by 2 bases; bases with no gene match: 5. Germline V gene data show CDR1 as LGHNA and CDR2 as YSLEER. The CDR3 consists of 15 residues.

This sequence joins TRBV5-1 and TRBJ2-1; 10 bases line up with TRBD2. There are 15 residues in the CDR3. Per germline, CDR1 SGHRS and CDR2 YFSETQ. With V trimmed by 7 bases and J by 2 bases, 6 bases remained unmatched. CDR3 amino acids: CASRSGLAAYNEQFF. The CDR3 region has the DNA TGCGCCAGCCGCAGCGGACTAGCGGCCTACAATGAGCAGTTCTTC.

V gene TRBV5-4 combines with J gene TRBJ2-3; 8 positions match TRBD2. Germline V gene lookup returns CDR1 SGHNT and CDR2 YYREEE (reference sequence). The CDR3 extends over 14 amino acids. V was clipped by 7 bases and J by 2 bases; unmatched bases: 6. DNA of the CDR3: TGTGCCAGCCGTCCTAGCGGGTACACAGATACGCAGTATTTT. It yields the protein CASRPSGYTDTQYF.

This clone was seen more than once but under ten times. The chain uses TRBV7-2 and TRBJ2-4, with D unclear. Per the germline V gene, CDR1 is SGHTA and CDR2 is FQGNSA. This CDR3 contains 15 residues. V lost 0 bases and J 2 bases, leaving 8 bases between the germline ends. The DNA for the CDR3 is TGTGCCAGCAGCTTAGCCCAGGCAACCAAAAACATTCAGTACTTC. This sequence encodes CASSLAQATKNIQYF.

The chain recombines TRBV14 with TRBJ1-1, with no clear D. The germline V gene encodes CDR1 SGHDN and CDR2 FVKESK. CDR3 length: 14 residues. V was pared by 4 bases and J by 2 bases, with 11 bases between. CDR3 sequence: CASSLQNLNTEAFF. DNA of the CDR3: TGTGCCAGCAGCCTTCAAAACCTAAACACTGAAGCTTTCTTT.

The J gene is TRBJ1-4, the V gene TRBV2; possibly TRBD1 for D (5 bases). From germline, CDR1 is SNHLY and CDR2 FYNNEI. The length of the CDR3 is 13 residues. The V end was cut by 6 bases, the J end by 10 bases, with 15 bases between. In DNA, the CDR3 is TGTGCCAGCAGGTCCGCAGGGTCGGCAAAACTGTTTTTT. Its protein product is CASRSAGSAKLFF.

This clone was recorded a few times. The V call is TRBV6-6, the J call TRBJ2-4; perhaps D is TRBD1 or TRBD2 (5 bases each). Germline CDR1 reads MNHNY; CDR2 reads SVGAGI (reference sequence). The germline V and J ends were trimmed by 4 bases and 0 bases, with 10 bases remaining between them. The CDR3 runs 15 residues. The CDR3 DNA is TGTGCCAGCAGTTTCCGGGACGCAGCCAAAAACATTCAGTACTTC. Residues: CASSFRDAAKNIQYF.

This clone has a handful of counts. The gene calls are TRBV19 and TRBJ1-5; D gene unclear. This CDR3 has 14 amino acids. CDR1 is LNHDA, CDR2 SQIVND, per germline (reference sequence). V lost 6 bases and J 5 bases, leaving 14 bases between the germline ends. CDR3 loop: CASRGEALYQPQHF. Written as DNA, the CDR3 is TGTGCCAGTAGGGGTGAGGCACTTTATCAGCCCCAGCATTTT.

This clone was counted between two and nine times. The chain recombines TRBV29-1 with TRBJ2-4; 8 bases line up with TRBD1. The length of the CDR3 is 12 residues. Per the germline V gene, CDR1 is SQVTM and CDR2 is ANQGSEA. The junction had 5 bases not matched to a gene; V was cut back by 5 bases and J by 8 bases. DNA for the CDR3: TGCAGCGTTATTGGACAGGGTGACATTCAGTACTTC. Translating it yields CSVIGQGDIQYF.

This clone has just a few counts. The chain has TRBV4-3 and TRBJ2-3; 7 nucleotides align to TRBD2. V was clipped by 1 base and J by 1 base; unmatched bases: 2. The germline gives CDR1 LGHNA, CDR2 YSLEER. The length of the CDR3 is 15 residues. The CDR3 here is CASSQGLAGTDTQYF. Written as DNA, the CDR3 is TGCGCCAGCAGCCAAGGGCTAGCGGGCACAGATACGCAGTATTTT.

This rearrangement joins TRBV4-1 to TRBJ2-5, with D possibly being TRBD2 (6 bases). This CDR3 is 15 amino acids long. CDR1 is MGHRA and CDR2 is YSYEKL in the germline V gene. Trimming left V 1 base short and J 1 base short, with 10 bases between. The CDR3 sequence: CASSQARGLQETQYF. In nucleotides, the CDR3 is TGCGCCAGCAGCCAAGCACGGGGACTCCAAGAGACCCAGTACTTC.

The J gene is TRBJ2-1, the V gene TRBV29-1, with D uncertain. V lost 4 bases to trimming and J lost 6 bases, with 16 bases between them. The CDR3 spans 14 residues. CDR1 is SQVTM and CDR2 is ANQGSEA in the germline V gene. The CDR3 is CSVVFSLGINEQFF. In DNA, the CDR3 is TGCAGCGTTGTTTTTAGTCTAGGGATCAATGAGCAGTTCTTC.

This clone was found a few times. This chain uses TRBV7-9 with TRBJ2-4; D call uncertain. CDR1 is SEHNR and CDR2 is FQNEAQ in the germline V gene (reference sequence). V lost 0 bases and J lost 7, with 10 bases in between. CDR3 length: 14 amino acids. The CDR3 DNA reads TGTGCCAGCAGCTTAGCTGTACCCGGGAACATTCAGTACTTC. Amino acids: CASSLAVPGNIQYF. The complete variable domain, with remaining parts taken from reference TRBV7-9 and TRBJ2-4, reads DTGVSQNPRHKITKRGQNVTFRCDPISEHNRLYWYRQTLGQGPEFLTYFQNEAQLEKSRLLSDRFSAERPKGSFSTLEIQRTEQGDSAMYLCASSLAVPGNIQYFGAGTRLSVL.

The count of this clone is one. This chain joins TRBV5-1 and TRBJ2-5; 11 bases are shared with TRBD2. Germline assignment: CDR1 SGHRS and CDR2 YFSETQ. The ends lost 0 bases at V and 2 bases at J; junction bases unmatched: 3. This CDR3 is built from 16 residues. For the CDR3, the DNA is TGCGCCAGCAGCTTGGGAGGGACTAGCGGACAAGAGACCCAGTACTTC. This sequence encodes CASSLGGTSGQETQYF. Complete variable domain (other parts from reference TRBV5-1 and TRBJ2-5): KAGVTQTPRYLIKTRGQQVTLSCSPISGHRSVSWYQQTPGQGLQFLFEYFSETQRNKGNFPGRFSGRQFSNSRSEMNVSTLELGDSALYLCASSLGGTSGQETQYFGPGTRLLVL.

V and J are TRBV9 and TRBJ2-7; TRBD1 matches at 7 bases. J gave up 2 bases and V 3 bases, and 5 bases lay outside the gene matches. The germline CDR1 and CDR2 sequences are SGDLS and YYNGEE. The CDR3 has 14 amino acids. The CDR3 spells CASSAGTEPYEQYF. Here the CDR3 DNA reads TGTGCCAGCAGCGCCGGGACAGAACCCTACGAGCAGTACTTC. The variable domain in full, with the rest retrieved from reference TRBV9 and TRBJ2-7, is DSGVTQTPKHLITATGQRVTLRCSPRSGDLSVYWYQQSLDQGLQFLIQYYNGEERAKGNILERFSAQQFPDLHSELNLSSLELGDSALYFCASSAGTEPYEQYFGPGTRLTVT.

The CDR3 spells CAISESTGSNEQFF. In nucleotides, the CDR3 is TGTGCCATCAGTGAGTCGACAGGGTCAAATGAGCAGTTCTTC. The V gene is TRBV10-3, the J gene TRBJ2-1; 7 nucleotides align to TRBD1. There are 14 residues in the CDR3. With V trimmed by 0 bases and J by 7 bases, 3 bases remained unmatched. Germline CDR1 is ENHRY and CDR2 is SYGVKD.

This clone was found a few times. The chain employs TRBV2 and TRBJ2-7; D may be TRBD1 (5 bases). The CDR3 runs 12 residues. Germline V CDR1 and CDR2: SNHLY, FYNNEI. Trimming took off 5 bases at V and 6 bases at J, with 11 bases between the two ends. The CDR3: CASSKGMTEQYF. In DNA form, the CDR3 reads TGTGCCAGCAGTAAGGGGATGACCGAGCAGTACTTC.

V is TRBV30 and J is TRBJ2-1, with 11 bases identical to TRBD2. The V gene's germline CDR1 is GTSNPN and CDR2 SVGIG (reference sequence). Trimming at V came to 6 bases and at J to 1 base, leaving 8 bases not matched to a gene. The CDR3 contains 16 residues. The CDR3 loop reads CACSGGEVSSYNEQFF. In nucleotides, the CDR3 is TGTGCCTGTAGCGGGGGGGAGGTCTCGTCCTACAATGAGCAGTTCTTC.

There are a few counts of this clone. As DNA, the CDR3 is TGTGCCAGCAGGGTCGCAGGGGCGCGTAATGAAAAACTGTTTTTT. Translating gives CASRVAGARNEKLFF. The chain is built from TRBV7-2 and TRBJ1-4; TRBD1 is a possible D gene (6 bases). V was clipped by 6 bases and J by 4 bases, with 15 bases between them. Germline assignment: CDR1 SGHTA and CDR2 FQGNSA. The CDR3 covers 15 residues.

The sample holds a few counts of this clone. A much larger clone is a single base away; this may be a read error. The V and J genes are TRBV7-2 and TRBJ2-5; D is unresolved. The length of the CDR3 is 11 residues. V was trimmed by 6 bases and J by 1 base, leaving 3 bases between them. In germline, CDR1 is SGHTA, CDR2 FQGNSA. The CDR3 loop is CASRSQETQYF. DNA of the CDR3: TGTGCCAGCAGGTCCCAAGAGACCCAGTACTTC. Supplemented by reference TRBV7-2 and TRBJ2-5, the full variable domain reads GAGVSQSPSNKVTEKGKDVELRCDPISGHTALYWYRQSLGQGLEFLIYFQGNSAPDKSGLPSDRFSAERTGGSVSTLTIQRTQQEDSAVYLCASRSQETQYFGPGTRLLVL.

This clone has a handful of counts. The chain is built from TRBV29-1 and TRBJ2-3; D ambiguous. CDR3 length equals 16 residues. The V and J ends lost 4 bases and 2 bases respectively, with 19 bases between them. Germline assignment: CDR1 SQVTM and CDR2 ANQGSEA. CDR3 sequence reads: CSVGKDRIRATDTQYF. For the CDR3, the DNA is TGCAGCGTTGGAAAGGACCGCATAAGAGCCACAGATACGCAGTATTTT.

This clone was seen a handful of times. This chain links TRBV15 with TRBJ2-7, with D perhaps matching TRBD2 (6 bases). Trimming took off 0 bases at V and 4 bases at J, with 13 bases between the two ends. The CDR3 runs to 15 residues. CDR1 is LNHNV, CDR2 YYDKDF, per germline (reference sequence). The CDR3 DNA sequence: TGTGCCACCAGCAGAGATCTGGGGGGAAAATACGAGCAGTACGTC. Amino acid sequence: CATSRDLGGKYEQYV.

Only a few counts were recorded for this clone. The rearrangement joins TRBV28 to TRBJ2-1; D gene unclear. The V and J ends lost 10 bases and 2 bases respectively, with 15 bases between them. The CDR3 sequence is 14 residues long. CDR1 is MDHEN and CDR2 is SYDVKM in the germline V gene. CDR3 in DNA: TGTGCCACCAACCTTAAAGGGCCCTACAATGAGCAGTTCTTC. It codes for CATNLKGPYNEQFF.

V gene TRBV18 combines with J gene TRBJ2-7; D is perhaps TRBD1 (6 bases). Deletions cut 1 base from V and 3 bases from J, with 13 bases between. This CDR3 is built from 15 residues. The germline V gene has CDR1 KGHSH and CDR2 LQKENI. This chain's CDR3 is CASSPRAGEGYEQYV. The CDR3 coding sequence is TGTGCCAGCTCACCACGCGCAGGGGAAGGCTACGAGCAGTACGTC.

This clone was seen a few times. V usage is TRBV4-1 and J usage is TRBJ2-2; D not resolved. The CDR3 covers 13 residues. Germline values: CDR1 MGHRA, CDR2 YSYEKL. Deletions cut 10 bases from V and 6 bases from J, with 15 bases between. CDR3 loop: CATYNGPSGELFF. The CDR3, as DNA: TGCGCCACCTATAACGGACCGTCCGGGGAGCTGTTTTTT.

This chain connects TRBV6-5 to TRBJ2-5; TRBD2 agrees at 8 bases. The CDR3 totals 16 residues. Germline V gives CDR1 MNHEY, CDR2 SVGAGI. Trimming cost V 3 bases and J 3 bases; bases outside gene matches: 9. The CDR3 region is CASSYGSGAGEETQYF. CDR3 DNA: TGTGCCAGCAGTTATGGGTCGGGAGCGGGGGAAGAGACCCAGTACTTC.

This clone appeared a few times. The chain recombines TRBV4-3 with TRBJ2-3; maybe TRBD1 (5 bases). V lost 1 base to trimming and J lost 7 bases, with 9 bases between them. This CDR3 has 13 residues. CDR1 and CDR2 from the germline V gene are LGHNA and YSLEER. The CDR3 DNA reads TGCGCCAGCAGCCAAGTTTCAGGGTATACGCAGTATTTT. Protein product: CASSQVSGYTQYF.

This clone has ten or more counts. The V call is TRBV14, the J call TRBJ2-7, with a tentative D call TRBD1 (5 bases). V was pared by 4 bases and J by 4 bases, with 11 bases between. The germline CDR1 and CDR2 sequences are SGHDN and FVKESK. This CDR3 is 13 amino acids long. The CDR3 DNA is TGTGCCAGCAGCCCCCTAGGGGATTACGAGCAGTACGTC. It is translated as CASSPLGDYEQYV.

The chain recombines TRBV12-5 with TRBJ2-6; D is undetermined. Trimming took off 6 bases at V and 0 bases at J, with 3 bases between the two ends. This CDR3 region has 13 residues. Germline V lookup: CDR1 LGHNT, CDR2 FRNRAP. CDR3 sequence: CASGGSGANVLTF. CDR3 nucleotide sequence: TGTGCTAGTGGGGGCTCTGGGGCCAACGTCCTGACTTTC.

This clone was found a few times. The chain has TRBV7-8 and TRBJ2-5; D unresolved. Germline V lookup: CDR1 SGHVS, CDR2 FQNEAQ. The length of the CDR3 is 15 residues. V lost 7 bases to trimming and J lost 2 bases, with 17 bases between them. The CDR3 protein is CASTSGGRPQETQYF. CDR3 coding DNA: TGTGCCAGCACCTCCGGTGGGCGCCCACAAGAGACCCAGTACTTC.

This clone turned up a few times. The rearrangement joins TRBV6-5 to TRBJ1-1; 7 bases line up with TRBD1. This CDR3 contains 14 residues. With V trimmed by 4 bases and J by 7 bases, 9 bases remained unmatched. Per germline, CDR1 MNHEY and CDR2 SVGAGI. The CDR3 DNA reads as TGTGCCAGCAGTTCTTTGAGCCGGGACAGTGAAGCTTTCTTT. This translates into CASSSLSRDSEAFF.